These 8 T cell receptor beta chains were all obtained from the same sample, sequenced in a study of shared clonotypes between healthy human individuals. The repertoire was sequenced with immunoSEQ multiplex PCR; TCRdb's copy has only in-frame clones and lacks some. The sample carries more than 90,000 clones, approximately 61% recorded once. Sequenced sample: memory CD8+ T cells sorted from blood. Subset reported: CD45RO+ cells pooled with CCR7-negative TemRA cells. These TCRs come from a man aged 30-40 years in good health.

The CDR3 reads CASTTGGSSYNEQFF. In DNA form, the CDR3 reads TGTGCCAGCACTACAGGGGGGAGCTCCTACAATGAGCAGTTCTTC. This chain uses TRBV28 with TRBJ2-1, with TRBD1 identical over 8 bases. The V gene's germline CDR1 is MDHEN and CDR2 SYDVKM. The CDR3 has 15 amino acids. The trim removed 7 bases at V and 0 bases at J, leaving 5 bases unmatched.

The chain links TRBV5-1 to TRBJ2-1; no definite D call. The germline V gene has CDR1 SGHRS and CDR2 YFSETQ. The V end lost 6 bases, the J end lost 0 bases, and 7 bases lay between the germline ends. This CDR3 region has 13 residues. The CDR3 DNA sequence: TGCGCCAGCAAGGCAACCTCCTACAATGAGCAGTTCTTC. Residues: CASKATSYNEQFF.

In regard to this clone: An end of the junction does not agree with germline; a read error may underlie this. The rearrangement joins TRBV7-6 to TRBJ2-1; D possibly corresponds to TRBD2 (5 bases). Per the germline V gene, CDR1 is SGHVS and CDR2 is FNYEAQ. The CDR3 has 13 amino acids. The CDR3 loop is CASSSAPAEGVVF. The CDR3 DNA reads TGTGCCAGCAGCTCCGCCCCCGCCGAGGGTGTAGTCTTC.

This clone was counted between two and nine times. This sequence joins TRBV10-3 and TRBJ2-7, with TRBD1 as a possible D gene (5 bases). V was cut by 3 bases and J by 1 base, with 10 bases left in between. Germline-derived CDR1 and CDR2 are ENHRY and SYGVKD. The length of the CDR3 is 14 residues. This chain's CDR3 is CAISDDSESYEQYF. Written as DNA, the CDR3 is TGTGCCATCAGTGACGACAGCGAATCCTACGAGCAGTACTTC.

The genes are TRBV7-2 and TRBJ2-7; no clear D gene. CDR1 and CDR2 (germline): SGHTA, FQGNSA. V was clipped by 2 bases and J by 2 bases, with 13 bases between them. The length of the CDR3 is 15 residues. This chain's CDR3 is CASSLKVGLAYEQYF. CDR3 nucleotide sequence: TGTGCCAGCAGCTTAAAGGTTGGGTTGGCCTACGAGCAGTACTTC.

This chain joins TRBV6-5 and TRBJ2-3, with 9 bases matching TRBD2. Per the germline V gene, CDR1 is MNHEY and CDR2 is SVGAGI. This CDR3 is built from 12 residues. The ends lost 4 bases at V and 8 bases at J; junction bases unmatched: 1. CDR3 nucleotide sequence: TGTGCCAGCAGTTCGACTAGCGGTACGCAGTATTTT. Residues: CASSSTSGTQYF.

This clone was observed a few times. This likely came from a read error, as a far larger clone is one base away. This specimen includes other DNA sequences encoding the same CDR3. This chain connects TRBV28 to TRBJ2-7; D remains unclear. Per the germline V gene, CDR1 is MDHEN and CDR2 is SYDVKM. Trimming took off 1 base at V and 4 bases at J, with 2 bases between the two ends. CDR3 length: 11 amino acids. CDR3 DNA: TGTGCCAGCAGTTTATTTTACGAGCAGTACTTC. Protein: CASSLFYEQYF.

The CDR3 DNA is TGCGCCAGCATTCCTTTTGGGTCTCGCTGGGCAGATACGCAGTATTTT. This sequence encodes CASIPFGSRWADTQYF. The chain carries TRBV10-1 and TRBJ2-3, with D unresolved. Germline V gene sequence: CDR1 WNHNN, CDR2 SYGVQD (reference sequence). V lost 7 bases to trimming and J lost 4 bases, with 21 bases between them. The CDR3 loop spans 16 amino acids.